A single sample is the source of the 13 T cell receptor beta chains below, sequenced in a study of blood T cell repertoires in COVID-19. Generated by immunoSEQ multiplex PCR, the TCRdb table keeps only in-frame clones and is missing some. The data show around 60,000 clones, around 83% seen once. The sequenced sample consisted of peripheral blood. These receptors were collected from a man aged 50-60 years with COVID-19, enrolled during active disease.

This chain uses TRBV7-9 with TRBJ1-1; 7 positions match TRBD1. With 1 base clipped from V and 6 bases from J, the junction kept 5 bases outside the gene matches. The CDR3 is 14 amino acids. Germline assignment: CDR1 SEHNR and CDR2 FQNEAQ (reference sequence). The CDR3 region has the DNA TGTGCCAGCAGCTTAGAGGGGGCTCGCGCTGAAGCTTTCTTT. This sequence encodes CASSLEGARAEAFF.

V is TRBV29-1 and J is TRBJ2-3; D may be TRBD2 (5 bases). The CDR3 has 13 amino acids. The germline V gene encodes CDR1 SQVTM and CDR2 ANQGSEA. Trimming removed 1 base from V and 4 bases from J, with 9 bases in between. CDR3 loop: CSVEGSGADTQYF. CDR3 in DNA: TGCAGCGTTGAAGGGAGCGGTGCAGATACGCAGTATTTT.

This clone is a singleton in its sample. The V gene is TRBV6-2 or TRBV6-3, the J gene TRBJ2-1; 10 positions match TRBD2. Germline trimming cut 2 bases from V and 8 bases from J; bases unmatched to any gene: 6. The CDR3 has 15 amino acids. Germline loops: CDR1 MNHEY, CDR2 SVGEGT. The CDR3 DNA follows: TGTGCCAGCAGTTACGCGGCTAGCGGGAGCCATGAGCAGTTCTTC. Translation: CASSYAASGSHEQFF.

The chain employs TRBV4-1 and TRBJ2-5; weak D call: TRBD2 (6 bases). Germline V gene data show CDR1 as MGHRA and CDR2 as YSYEKL. The CDR3 is 16 residues long. V lost 0 bases, J lost 5 bases, and 16 bases lay in between. The CDR3 DNA sequence: TGCGCCAGCAGCCAAGAGGTGGCGGGACGGTGGGAGACCCAGTACTTC. As protein: CASSQEVAGRWETQYF.

The genes are TRBV9 and TRBJ2-1; 7 bases are a match to TRBD2. Germline assignment: CDR1 SGDLS and CDR2 YYNGEE. The V and J ends lost 9 bases and 4 bases, in that order; junction bases with no gene match: 7. This CDR3 is built from 13 residues. CDR3 in amino acids: CATSSGIYNEQFF. In DNA form, the CDR3 reads TGTGCCACTTCGAGCGGGATTTACAATGAGCAGTTCTTC.

The gene calls are TRBV5-1 and TRBJ2-3; 7 bases align to TRBD2. V lost 4 bases, J lost 3 bases, and 8 bases stayed unmatched. The CDR3 covers 15 residues. Germline CDR1 reads SGHRS; CDR2 reads YFSETQ. CDR3 DNA sequence: TGCGCCAGCAGCGGGACCGGACTAGGAACAGATACGCAGTATTTT. This sequence encodes CASSGTGLGTDTQYF.

V usage is TRBV15 and J usage is TRBJ2-7; 9 positions match TRBD2. Germline V gene data show CDR1 as LNHNV and CDR2 as YYDKDF (reference sequence). The CDR3 totals 13 residues. The V segment lost 6 bases and the J segment 2 bases; nucleotides outside the gene matches: 2. In DNA form, the CDR3 reads TGTGCCACCAGGCTAGCGGGAACCTACGAGCAGTACTTC. Translation gives CATRLAGTYEQYF. The full variable domain, rest sourced from reference TRBV15 and TRBJ2-7, is DAMVIQNPRYQVTQFGKPVTLSCSQTLNHNVMYWYQQKSSQAPKLLFHYYDKDFNNEADTPDNFQSRRPNTSFCFLDIRSPGLGDTAMYLCATRLAGTYEQYFGPGTRLTVT.

This chain joins TRBV10-3 and TRBJ1-2; D is uncertain. The CDR3 has 14 amino acids. V gave up 3 bases and J gave up 0 bases, with 8 bases separating them. CDR1 and CDR2 (germline): ENHRY, SYGVKD. The CDR3 here is CAISDLGSNYGYTF. The CDR3 nucleotides are TGTGCCATCAGTGATCTCGGTTCTAACTATGGCTACACCTTC.

The chain joins TRBV7-3 to TRBJ2-2, with TRBD1 identical over 9 bases. Germline V gene lookup returns CDR1 SGHTA and CDR2 FQGTGA. V shed 6 bases, J shed 7 bases, and the junction held 9 bases outside the gene matches. The CDR3 totals 15 residues. Here the CDR3 DNA reads TGTGCCAGCAGTCATACAGGGGGCGCAATCGGGGAGCTGTTTTTT. Its protein is CASSHTGGAIGELFF.

The V call is TRBV5-1, the J call TRBJ2-1; 10 nucleotides agree with TRBD2. The CDR3 contains 15 residues. The V segment lost 3 bases and the J segment 7 bases; nucleotides outside the gene matches: 7. Germline V gene lookup returns CDR1 SGHRS and CDR2 YFSETQ. The CDR3 loop is CASSSPRTSGNEQFF. DNA of the CDR3: TGCGCCAGCAGCTCCCCCCGGACTAGCGGTAATGAGCAGTTCTTC. Using reference TRBV5-1 and TRBJ2-1 for the parts outside the CDR3, the full variable domain is KAGVTQTPRYLIKTRGQQVTLSCSPISGHRSVSWYQQTPGQGLQFLFEYFSETQRNKGNFPGRFSGRQFSNSRSEMNVSTLELGDSALYLCASSSPRTSGNEQFFGPGTRLTVL.

This chain links TRBV6-1 with TRBJ2-1, with 9 bases aligning to TRBD1. Germline V gene data show CDR1 as MNHNS and CDR2 as SASEGT. The CDR3 length is 18 residues. The V gene end was trimmed by 2 bases and the J gene end by 7 bases; junction bases not matched to a gene: 15. CDR3 loop: CASSEPRVGTGRRNEQFF. The CDR3 nucleotides read TGTGCCAGCAGTGAACCCCGAGTAGGGACAGGGAGGAGAAATGAGCAGTTCTTC.

In this sample, this clone turned up a few times. This sequence joins TRBV28 and TRBJ1-2, with a weak D call TRBD1 (5 bases). The V end lost 3 bases, the J end lost 4 bases, and 12 bases lay between the germline ends. This CDR3 comprises 14 residues. The V gene's germline CDR1 is MDHEN and CDR2 SYDVKM. Here the CDR3 DNA reads TGTGCCAGCAGTTTGGGGGGTAATGGCTATGGCTACACCTTC. Amino acids: CASSLGGNGYGYTF.

The chain uses TRBV6-1 and TRBJ2-1; 8 bases agree with TRBD1. The CDR3 loop spans 16 amino acids. V lost 1 base, J lost 7 bases, and 9 bases stayed unmatched. Germline values: CDR1 MNHNS, CDR2 SASEGT. The chain's CDR3 is CASSEDWTGLRNEQFF. CDR3 DNA: TGTGCCAGCAGTGAAGACTGGACAGGGTTGAGAAATGAGCAGTTCTTC.